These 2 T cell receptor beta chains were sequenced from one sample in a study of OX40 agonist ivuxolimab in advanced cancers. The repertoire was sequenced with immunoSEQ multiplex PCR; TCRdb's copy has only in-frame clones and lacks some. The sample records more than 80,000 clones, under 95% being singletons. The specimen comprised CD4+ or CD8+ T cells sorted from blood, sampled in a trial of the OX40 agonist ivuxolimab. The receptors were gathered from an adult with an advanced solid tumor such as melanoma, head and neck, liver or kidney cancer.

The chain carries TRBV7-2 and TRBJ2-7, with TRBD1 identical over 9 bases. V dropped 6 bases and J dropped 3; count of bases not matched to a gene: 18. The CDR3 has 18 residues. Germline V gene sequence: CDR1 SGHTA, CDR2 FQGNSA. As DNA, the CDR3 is TGTGCCAGCAGTTACAAAACGGTTGGGGACAGGGTGTTCTACGAGCAGTACTTC. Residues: CASSYKTVGDRVFYEQYF.

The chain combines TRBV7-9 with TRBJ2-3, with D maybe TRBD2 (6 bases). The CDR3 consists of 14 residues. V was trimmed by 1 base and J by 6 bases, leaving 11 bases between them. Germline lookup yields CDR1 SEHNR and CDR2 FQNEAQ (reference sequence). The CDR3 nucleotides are TGTGCCAGCAGCTTAGAAACTAGCTGGGATACGCAGTATTTT. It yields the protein CASSLETSWDTQYF.